This T cell receptor beta chain was obtained from a study of blood T cell repertoires in COVID-19. Across the whole study: Samples representing acute and convalescent COVID-19 were sourced from the United States, Italy and Spain. Nucleic acid was either cDNA or gDNA, and it came from T cells, B-cell-depleted T cells, or PBMCs.

The V segment lost 6 bases and the J segment 3 bases; nucleotides outside the gene matches: 6. The CDR3 is 15 amino acids. Looked up from germline, CDR1 is MNHEY and CDR2 is SVGAGI. In the study's own analysis: Nucleated cell counts were estimated from reference gene primer amplification. Assay used: immunoSEQ multiplex PCR; TCRdb lists only in-frame clones, some missing. That table furnishes V, J and clone size, whereas the DNA furnished D and trimming. Among 69,000 or so clones listed, about four fifths were seen once. This TCR derives from a woman over 75 with active or convalescent COVID-19. The sample comprised peripheral blood. The chain couples TRBV6-5 to TRBJ2-3; the match to TRBD1 covers 10 bases. CDR3 region: CASSPDRGTTDTQYF. The CDR3 DNA is TGTGCCAGCAGCCCGGACAGGGGGACGACAGATACGCAGTATTTT.